This is a list of T cell receptor beta chains from one sample in a study of cytomegalovirus exposure and HLA in healthy donors. Libraries were prepared by immunoSEQ multiplex PCR; TCRdb keeps only in-frame clonotypes and omits some of them. The sample holds 90,000 to 150,000 clones; about 86% are singletons and the top ten take 2% to 2.5%. Sequenced: PBMCs. These receptors originate from a middle-aged woman in good health and CMV-seronegative. CDR3s include the opening cysteine and the closing phenylalanine or tryptophan. The D gene is left open where the match is weak. The listing skips clone size in some rows; elsewhere it reads once, few, many or a size class.

j_call: TRBJ1-1; d_call: .; v_call: TRBV29-1; clone_size: .; cdr3_nt: TGCAGCGTTGTCCTAAGGGACATACGTAACACTGAAGCTTTCTTT; cdr3_aa: CSVVLRDIRNTEAFF
j_call: TRBJ1-1; d_call: .; v_call: TRBV7-2; clone_size: .; cdr3_nt: TGTGCCAGCAGCTTAGAGGGGATGACTGAAGCTTTCTTT; cdr3_aa: CASSLEGMTEAFF
j_call: TRBJ2-7; d_call: .; v_call: TRBV19; clone_size: .; cdr3_nt: TGTGCCAGTAGTATAGATCGACGGAGCTCCTACGAGCAGTACTTC; cdr3_aa: CASSIDRRSSYEQYF
j_call: TRBJ2-3; d_call: .; v_call: TRBV19; clone_size: .; cdr3_nt: TGTGCCGGTGACAGGCCTACAGATACGCAGTATTTT; cdr3_aa: CAGDRPTDTQYF
j_call: TRBJ2-5; d_call: .; v_call: TRBV10-2; clone_size: .; cdr3_nt: TGCGCCAGCAGATCACTCGCCCCAGAGACCCAGTACTTC; cdr3_aa: CASRSLAPETQYF
j_call: TRBJ2-7; d_call: TRBD2; v_call: TRBV11-2; clone_size: once; cdr3_nt: TGTGCCAGCAGCCCGGGAGGGGCTACATCAATCTACGAGCAGTACTTC; cdr3_aa: CASSPGGATSIYEQYF
j_call: TRBJ2-1; d_call: .; v_call: TRBV7-9; clone_size: once; cdr3_nt: TGTTCCAGCAGCTTAGCGTTTTCTAGCAATGAGCAGTTCTTC; cdr3_aa: CSSSLAFSSNEQFF
j_call: TRBJ2-7; d_call: .; v_call: TRBV28; clone_size: .; cdr3_nt: TGTGCCAGCAGTTCCGGGACTTCTGCCGGAGGCGAGCAGTACTTC; cdr3_aa: CASSSGTSAGGEQYF
j_call: TRBJ2-7; d_call: .; v_call: TRBV29-1; clone_size: .; cdr3_nt: TGCAGCGTTCTATTTGCCTACGAGCAGTACTTC; cdr3_aa: CSVLFAYEQYF
j_call: TRBJ2-1; d_call: TRBD2; v_call: TRBV28; clone_size: .; cdr3_nt: TGTGCCAGCAGTTCTAGCGGGAGGGGTGTAGGTGAGCAGTTCTTC; cdr3_aa: CASSSSGRGVGEQFF
j_call: TRBJ1-2; d_call: TRBD1; v_call: TRBV4-1; clone_size: .; cdr3_nt: TGCGCCAGCAGCCCAGGACAGGGGGGCCGCCGGGGCTATGGCTACACCTTC; cdr3_aa: CASSPGQGGRRGYGYTF
j_call: TRBJ2-2; d_call: TRBD2; v_call: TRBV7-6; clone_size: few; cdr3_nt: TGTGCCAGCAGCCAGACTAGCGGAGGCACCGGGGAGCTGTTTTTT; cdr3_aa: CASSQTSGGTGELFF
j_call: TRBJ1-6; d_call: TRBD1; v_call: TRBV5-4; clone_size: .; cdr3_nt: TGTGCCAGCAGCTGGACAGGGGGGAATTCACCCCTCCACTTT; cdr3_aa: CASSWTGGNSPLHF
j_call: TRBJ1-4; d_call: .; v_call: TRBV27; clone_size: .; cdr3_nt: TGTGCCAGCAGTAGGAGGGGGGGCACTAATGAAAAACTGTTTTTT; cdr3_aa: CASSRRGGTNEKLFF